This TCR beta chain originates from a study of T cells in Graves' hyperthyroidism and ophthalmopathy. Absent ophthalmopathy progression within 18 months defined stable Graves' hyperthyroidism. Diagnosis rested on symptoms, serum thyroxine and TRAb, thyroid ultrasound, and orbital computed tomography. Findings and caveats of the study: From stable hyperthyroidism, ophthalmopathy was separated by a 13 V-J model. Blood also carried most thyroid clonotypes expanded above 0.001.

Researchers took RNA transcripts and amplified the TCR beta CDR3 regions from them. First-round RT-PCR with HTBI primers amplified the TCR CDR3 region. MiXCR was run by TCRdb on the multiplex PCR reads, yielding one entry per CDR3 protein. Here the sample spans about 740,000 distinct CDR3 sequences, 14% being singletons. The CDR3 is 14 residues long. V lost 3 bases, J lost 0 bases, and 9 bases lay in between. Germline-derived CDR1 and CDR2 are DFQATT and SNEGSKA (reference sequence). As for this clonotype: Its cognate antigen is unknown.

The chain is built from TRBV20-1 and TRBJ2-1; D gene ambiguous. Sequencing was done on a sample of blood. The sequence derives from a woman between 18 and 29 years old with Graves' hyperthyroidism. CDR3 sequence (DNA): TGCAGTGCTAGGAGTACCGGCTCCTACAATGAGCAGTTCTTC. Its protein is CSARSTGSYNEQFF.